Described below is a single T cell receptor (beta chain) sequence and its context. The repertoire was sequenced with immunoSEQ multiplex PCR; TCRdb's copy has only in-frame clones and lacks some. The table records about 80,000 clones, about 91% of them present only once. The sample is drawn from a study of T cell changes during pregnancy in multiple sclerosis. The TCR sequence derives from a female donor with multiple sclerosis, enrolled in a pregnancy study. Here the sequenced sample was peripheral blood, taken before pregnancy.

The CDR3 spells CASSLNRVAPYEQYF. CDR3 DNA sequence: TGTGCCAGCAGCTTGAACAGGGTAGCCCCCTACGAGCAGTACTTC. The chain joins TRBV5-4 to TRBJ2-7, with D perhaps TRBD1 (6 bases). Trimming shortened V by 1 base and J by 2 bases, and 13 bases separated the two germline ends. Germline CDR1 SGHNT, CDR2 YYREEE (reference sequence). This CDR3 contains 15 residues.